This record looks at one T cell receptor beta chain sequence and its context. V lost 3 bases, J lost 4 bases, and 3 bases stayed unmatched. This CDR3 comprises 14 residues. The germline gives CDR1 SGDLS, CDR2 YYNGEE. This specimen belongs to a study of Graves' ophthalmopathy and Graves' hyperthyroidism. Amplifying from RNA transcripts, the study obtained TCR beta CDR3 regions. Amplification began with first-round RT-PCR using HTBI primers, then second-round multiplex PCR was performed. A single record per CDR3 protein comes from TCRdb applying MiXCR to the multiplex PCR reads. The sample shows over a million distinct CDR3 sequences, about two fifths of them seen only once.

The rearrangement uses TRBV9 and TRBJ2-5, with 10 nucleotides matching TRBD2. The sample comprised peripheral blood or thyroid tissue (not recorded which). This sequence was found in an adult man with Graves' hyperthyroidism. The CDR3, as DNA: TGTGCCAGCAGCGGTATAGCGGGGGGAGAGACCCAGTACTTC. This encodes CASSGIAGGETQYF. The whole variable domain, remainder taken from reference TRBV9 and TRBJ2-5, is DSGVTQTPKHLITATGQRVTLRCSPRSGDLSVYWYQQSLDQGLQFLIQYYNGEERAKGNILERFSAQQFPDLHSELNLSSLELGDSALYFCASSGIAGGETQYFGPGTRLLVL.